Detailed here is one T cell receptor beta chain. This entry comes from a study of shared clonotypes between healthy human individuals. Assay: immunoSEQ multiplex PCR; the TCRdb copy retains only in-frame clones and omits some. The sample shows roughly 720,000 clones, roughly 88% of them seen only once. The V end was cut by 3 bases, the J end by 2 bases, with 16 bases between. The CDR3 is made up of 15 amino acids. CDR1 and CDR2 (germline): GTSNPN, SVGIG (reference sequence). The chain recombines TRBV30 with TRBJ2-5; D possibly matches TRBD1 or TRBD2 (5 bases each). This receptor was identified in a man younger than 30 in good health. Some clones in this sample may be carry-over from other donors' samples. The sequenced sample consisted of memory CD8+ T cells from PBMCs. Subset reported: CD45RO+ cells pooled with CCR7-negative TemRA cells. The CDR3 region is CAWRRGREDQETQYF. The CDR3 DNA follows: TGTGCCTGGAGGAGGGGCAGGGAAGATCAAGAGACCCAGTACTTC.